The clone carrying this TCR beta chain was seen ten or more times. One end of the junction fails to match germline, which may point to a read error. These data originate in a study of CD8 T cells in ankylosing spondylitis. Construction of TCR beta libraries was performed using quantitative 5'-RACE with molecular barcodes. TCRdb re-analysed the 5' RACE reads in MiXCR, keeping a single row per CDR3 protein. This table holds under 400,000 distinct CDR3 sequences, about 9.9% found once. This clonotype was sampled from a female donor with ankylosing spondylitis or in good health (not recorded which). What was sequenced was blood, either unsorted or a sorted T cell fraction (not recorded which).

This CDR3 reads CASSLGRNTEAFF. The CDR3 DNA sequence: TGTGCCAGCAGCTTGGGACGCAACACTGAAGCTTTCTTT. J is TRBJ1-1 and V is TRBV5-1, with D perhaps matching TRBD1 (5 bases). CDR1 is SGHRS and CDR2 is YFSETQ in the germline V gene. The CDR3 is made up of 13 amino acids.